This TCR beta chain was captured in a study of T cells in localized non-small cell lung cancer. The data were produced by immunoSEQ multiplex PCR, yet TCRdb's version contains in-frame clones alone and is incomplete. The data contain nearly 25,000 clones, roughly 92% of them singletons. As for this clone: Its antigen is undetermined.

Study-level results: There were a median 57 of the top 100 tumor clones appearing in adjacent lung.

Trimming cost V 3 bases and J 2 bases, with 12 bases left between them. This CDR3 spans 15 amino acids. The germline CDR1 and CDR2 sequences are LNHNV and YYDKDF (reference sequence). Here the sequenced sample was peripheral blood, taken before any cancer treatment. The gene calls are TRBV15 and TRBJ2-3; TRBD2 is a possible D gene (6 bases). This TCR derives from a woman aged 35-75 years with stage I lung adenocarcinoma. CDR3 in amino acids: CATSRDYSNTDTQYF. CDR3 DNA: TGTGCCACCAGCAGGGACTATTCTAACACAGATACGCAGTATTTT.